This TCR beta chain was captured in a study of regulatory T cells in long-lasting Graves disease. Study-wide findings and caveats: Examination was confined to peripheral blood, excluding thyroid tissue. Persistent disease showed a preference for TRBV28, TRBJ1-2 and TRBJ2-5.

Concerning this clonotype: What it binds is not known.

Germline V gene data show CDR1 as ENHRY and CDR2 as SYGVKD. Between the trimmed V and J ends, which lost 3 bases and 2 bases, there was a span of 2 bases. The length of the CDR3 is 11 residues. The time point was: persistent/refractory GD, antithyroid drugs over 5 years with positive TRAb. The TCR library was made from RNA extracted from PBMCs. Library construction for TCR beta used iRepertoire HTBI primers and Arm-PCR of CDR3 regions. TCRdb reanalysed the multiplex PCR reads using MiXCR and keeps one entry per CDR3 protein. The repertoire holds around 400,000 distinct CDR3 sequences, with about 21% as singletons.

The source of this sequence is a female donor with Graves disease. The rearrangement uses TRBV10-3 and TRBJ2-7; no firm D call. The starting material was peripheral blood mononuclear cells (PBMCs), obtained when the disease was refractory, from a patient treated with antithyroid drugs. This CDR3 is CAISDAYEQYF. Written as DNA, the CDR3 is TGTGCCATCAGTGATGCCTACGAGCAGTACTTC.